A single sample is the source of the 23 T cell receptor beta chains below, sequenced in a study of blood T cell repertoires in COVID-19. The table came from immunoSEQ multiplex PCR; TCRdb's copy has only in-frame clones and leaves some out. The sample contains approximately 160,000 clones, about three quarters of which appear only once. The sample taken for sequencing was peripheral blood. These receptors came from a man in his sixties with acute or convalescent COVID-19.

This chain joins TRBV4-3 and TRBJ2-2; 11 nucleotides line up with TRBD2. The CDR3 contains 18 residues. The germline V gene has CDR1 LGHNA and CDR2 YSLEER. Trimming at V came to 0 bases and at J to 7 bases, leaving 10 bases not matched to a gene. CDR3 residues: CASSQDRVSGGAGGELFF. The CDR3 DNA sequence: TGCGCCAGCAGCCAAGATCGGGTTAGCGGGGGGGCTGGCGGGGAGCTGTTTTTT.

This clone occurred once. The chain is built from TRBV6-4 and TRBJ2-2; a possible D gene is TRBD1 (5 bases). Trimming cost V 3 bases and J 4 bases, with 9 bases left between them. This CDR3 region has 14 residues. The germline V gene encodes CDR1 MRHNA and CDR2 SNTAGT. The CDR3 loop is CASSEIGATGELFF. DNA for the CDR3: TGTGCCAGCAGTGAAATAGGGGCCACCGGGGAGCTGTTTTTT.

This clone appeared a few times. The rearrangement links TRBV5-4 to TRBJ2-7; D may be TRBD1 (6 bases). The CDR3 is 12 amino acids. Germline lookup yields CDR1 SGHNT and CDR2 YYREEE (reference sequence). V was pared by 4 bases and J by 7 bases, with 12 bases between. CDR3 protein: CASSTDSSEQYF. CDR3 sequence (DNA): TGTGCCAGCAGCACGGACAGCAGTGAGCAGTACTTC.

J is TRBJ1-2 and V is TRBV6-1; D possibly corresponds to TRBD1 (6 bases). V lost 3 bases to trimming and J lost 6 bases, with 11 bases between them. Germline V gene sequence: CDR1 MNHNS, CDR2 SASEGT. The CDR3 loop spans 13 amino acids. For the CDR3, the DNA is TGTGCCAGCAGTGACGGGGGGGCGGATGGCTACACCTTC. Encoded protein: CASSDGGADGYTF.

The rearrangement uses TRBV6-2 or TRBV6-3 and TRBJ1-5; TRBD1 matches 7 bases. This CDR3 contains 15 residues. Trimming took 2 bases from V and 2 from J; bases not matched to a gene: 3. Germline-derived CDR1 and CDR2 are MNHEY and SVGEGT. The CDR3 sequence: CASSYGQGGNQPQHF. The CDR3 DNA reads as TGTGCCAGCAGTTACGGGCAGGGGGGCAATCAGCCCCAGCATTTT.

The chain combines TRBV10-3 with TRBJ1-2; 9 bases agree with TRBD1. Germline V gene data show CDR1 as ENHRY and CDR2 as SYGVKD. The CDR3 sequence is 16 residues long. V lost 4 bases and J lost 3; bases outside the gene matches: 9. The CDR3 DNA is TGTGCCATCAGTGGGAGAGGCCGGGACAGGGACTATGGCTACACCTTC. Amino acids: CAISGRGRDRDYGYTF.

Regarding this clone: This specimen includes other DNA sequences encoding the same CDR3. The chain joins TRBV29-1 to TRBJ1-2; perhaps TRBD1 as D (6 bases). Germline V gives CDR1 SQVTM, CDR2 ANQGSEA. The CDR3 has 14 amino acids. Between the trimmed V and J ends, which lost 1 base and 5 bases, there was a span of 14 bases. This CDR3 is CSVEGSTGLYGYTF. The CDR3 DNA is TGCAGCGTTGAAGGTTCAACAGGGTTATATGGCTACACCTTC. The full variable domain, with the rest looked up from reference TRBV29-1 and TRBJ1-2, is SAVISQKPSRDICQRGTSLTIQCQVDSQVTMMFWYRQQPGQSLTLIATANQGSEATYESGFVIDKFPISRPNLTFSTLTVSNMSPEDSSIYLCSVEGSTGLYGYTFGSGTRLTVV.

The rearrangement links TRBV30 to TRBJ1-2; D uncertain. The CDR3 contains 14 residues. Trimming left V 3 bases short and J 1 base short, with 12 bases between. Germline V gives CDR1 GTSNPN, CDR2 SVGIG (reference sequence). CDR3 DNA: TGTGCCTGGAGGACTCGCGGGGTTAACTATGGCTACACCTTC. Translating it yields CAWRTRGVNYGYTF.

As concerns this clone: Sequence at one end of the junction differs from germline and may be a read error. The genes are TRBV27 and TRBJ2-3; TRBD2 matches 15 bases. The germline V gene encodes CDR1 MNHEY and CDR2 SMNVEV (reference sequence). This CDR3 region has 15 residues. The CDR3, as DNA: TGTGCCAGCAGTTCCCTGGGACTAGCGGGGGGTGGGAGTTGGTTT. This encodes CASSSLGLAGGGSWF.

The chain links TRBV25-1 to TRBJ1-2, with 8 bases fitting TRBD1. V lost 0 bases and J lost 4; bases outside the gene matches: 13. The CDR3 extends over 18 amino acids. Germline V gives CDR1 MGHDK, CDR2 SYGVNS. CDR3 sequence (DNA): TGTGCCAGCAGTGAATATCGCCTCACTGGACAGGGCAGCTATGGCTACACCTTC. Its protein is CASSEYRLTGQGSYGYTF.

The chain combines TRBV6-5 with TRBJ1-2, with 9 bases matching TRBD1. V trimming: 6 bases; J trimming: 8 bases; junction bases outside the gene matches: 13. The germline V gene has CDR1 MNHEY and CDR2 SVGAGI. The CDR3 runs 15 residues. CDR3 in amino acids: CASRTLYTGGAGYTF. CDR3 DNA: TGTGCCAGCAGGACTTTATACACAGGGGGCGCCGGCTACACCTTC.

This clone occurred many times. The chain couples TRBV6-5 to TRBJ2-2; D gene uncertain. V shed 7 bases and J shed 3 bases, with 9 bases lying between them. This CDR3 region has 13 residues. Germline CDR1 MNHEY, CDR2 SVGAGI. The CDR3 region is CASISGYTGELFF. In DNA form, the CDR3 reads TGTGCCAGCATTTCCGGTTACACCGGGGAGCTGTTTTTT.

This clone was seen at least ten times. V is TRBV11-1 and J is TRBJ1-1; D possibly corresponds to TRBD1 (5 bases). This CDR3 contains 14 residues. The V gene lost 5 bases and the J gene lost 4 bases, with 14 bases spanning the gap. The V gene's germline CDR1 is SGHAT and CDR2 FQDESV (reference sequence). The CDR3 reads CASSPWEQATEAFF. In nucleotides, the CDR3 is TGTGCCAGCAGCCCCTGGGAACAGGCCACTGAAGCTTTCTTT.

Written as DNA, the CDR3 is TGTGCCAGCAGCCAAGATTCACCGGGTTATCAGAGCGGGGCCAAAAACATTCAGTACTTC. Translating gives CASSQDSPGYQSGAKNIQYF. V is TRBV4-2 and J is TRBJ2-4; possible D gene TRBD2, 6 bases. CDR1 is LGHNA, CDR2 YNFKEQ, per germline. With 0 bases removed from V and 1 base from J, the gap between germline ends came to 22 bases. The CDR3 runs 20 residues.

The CDR3 sequence is CASSPQLNTEAFF. The CDR3 DNA reads TGTGCCAGCAGCCCACAATTGAACACTGAAGCTTTCTTT. V gene TRBV5-6 combines with J gene TRBJ1-1, with D unresolved. Trimming removed 4 bases from V and 0 bases from J, with 7 bases in between. The CDR3 spans 13 residues. Germline assignment: CDR1 SGHDT and CDR2 YYEEEE.

About this clone: The same CDR3 also results from other DNA sequences found in this sample. V is TRBV5-6 and J is TRBJ1-2; 8 nucleotides agree with TRBD1. The CDR3 is 12 amino acids. V lost 2 bases to trimming and J lost 8 bases; unmatched junction nucleotides: 2. The germline CDR1 and CDR2 sequences are SGHDT and YYEEEE. This CDR3 is CASSFRQGGYTF. The CDR3 DNA is TGTGCCAGCAGCTTCCGACAGGGGGGCTACACCTTC. The variable domain in full, with the rest retrieved from reference TRBV5-6 and TRBJ1-2, is DAGVTQSPTHLIKTRGQQVTLRCSPKSGHDTVSWYQQALGQGPQFIFQYYEEEERQRGNFPDRFSGHQFPNYSSELNVNALLLGDSALYLCASSFRQGGYTFGSGTRLTVV.

The chain combines TRBV6-1 with TRBJ1-6; D ambiguous. V was shortened by 0 bases and J by 7 bases, with 4 bases between the two germline ends. CDR3 length: 13 amino acids. Germline V lookup: CDR1 MNHNS, CDR2 SASEGT. In nucleotides, the CDR3 is TGTGCCAGCAGTGAAGCCCTGAATTCACCCCTCCACTTT. Residues: CASSEALNSPLHF.

This chain links TRBV6-5 with TRBJ2-5; 7 positions agree with TRBD2. J lost 5 bases, V lost 0 bases, and 6 bases had no gene match. Germline CDR1 is MNHEY and CDR2 is SVGAGI. This CDR3 is 15 amino acids long. The CDR3 DNA follows: TGTGCCAGCAGTTACTCGACTAGCCGGGTGGAGACCCAGTACTTC. Translated, it gives CASSYSTSRVETQYF.

This clone showed up just a few times. Other DNA sequences in the same sample also yield this CDR3. The chain joins TRBV19 to TRBJ2-2, with D unclear. Trimming stripped 4 bases from V and 4 bases from J, with 4 bases between. The length of the CDR3 is 12 residues. Germline assignment: CDR1 LNHDA and CDR2 SQIVND (reference sequence). The CDR3 DNA is TGTGCCAGTAGTACCCTCACCGGGGAGCTGTTTTTT. This translates into CASSTLTGELFF.

Details on this clone: At one end the junction does not follow the germline gene, possibly because of a read error. The chain links TRBV2 to TRBJ2-7; TRBD1 might be the D (5 bases). The germline gives CDR1 SNHLY, CDR2 FYNNEI. This CDR3 is built from 13 residues. In DNA, the CDR3 is TGTGCCACCAGTATTCAGGGAACCTACGAGCAGTACTTC. Protein product: CATSIQGTYEQYF.

The chain recombines TRBV24-1 with TRBJ1-5; unclear D gene. Germline V lookup: CDR1 KGHDR, CDR2 SFDVKD. V was clipped by 4 bases and J by 0 bases, with 6 bases between them. The CDR3 is 14 residues long. Written as DNA, the CDR3 is TGTGCCACCAGTGAAGCGTATAGCAATCAGCCCCAGCATTTT. It yields the protein CATSEAYSNQPQHF.

This chain connects TRBV29-1 to TRBJ2-2; TRBD1 might be the D (5 bases). V gave up 5 bases and J gave up 3 bases, with 7 bases separating them. The V gene's germline CDR1 is SQVTM and CDR2 ANQGSEA. This CDR3 is 12 amino acids long. The CDR3, as DNA: TGCAGCGTTCGCAGGGACACCGGGGAGCTGTTTTTT. Its protein is CSVRRDTGELFF.

The J gene is TRBJ1-6, the V gene TRBV5-1, with 8 bases identical to TRBD1. The CDR3 length is 15 residues. CDR1 is SGHRS and CDR2 is YFSETQ in the germline V gene. J was trimmed by 5 bases and V by 5 bases; bases with no gene match: 6. The CDR3 DNA reads TGCGCCAGCAGTAGGGACAGGACCGATAATTCACCCCTCCACTTT. It yields the protein CASSRDRTDNSPLHF.